This T cell receptor beta chain was identified in a study of T-cell memory formation after mild COVID-19. In regard to this clonotype: Antigen: not known.

Germline loops: CDR1 SGHRS, CDR2 YFSETQ. The CDR3 spans 12 residues. Trimming shortened V by 2 bases and J by 10 bases, and 12 bases separated the two germline ends. A 5'RACE reaction primed in the constant segment made cDNA libraries of TCR alpha and TCR beta, and these carried sample barcodes and UMIs. TCRdb processed the 5' RACE reads anew with MiXCR; each CDR3 protein has one entry. The sample yields 380,000 or so distinct CDR3 sequences, roughly 13% seen once. Broader study findings: A balance of CD4 and CD8 characterized clones contracting day 15 to 85, whereas later expanders leaned CD4+. What remained unconfirmed was the SARS-CoV-2 specificity of second-wave clones peaking on day 37.

The sequence came from a man aged 18 to 29 who had mild COVID-19 (a few samples of this study predate the infection). Cell type and time point are not known. The V and J genes are TRBV5-1 and TRBJ1-1; possible D gene TRBD1, 5 bases. Material: PBMCs or a T cell subset sorted from them (not recorded which). CDR3 coding DNA: TGCGCCAGCAGCTTCCAGGGATTGGTAGCTTTCTTT. Encoded protein: CASSFQGLVAFF.